Presented here are 22 T cell receptor beta chains from one specimen sequenced in a study of CD8 T cells in Susac syndrome. It was with random hexamers that about 0.45 to 1 ug RNA was reverse transcribed. Each CDR3 protein gets one entry after TCRdb re-called the immunoSEQ multiplex PCR reads with MiXCR. This table has approximately 100,000 distinct CDR3 sequences, 85% to 95% appearing once. Sequenced: CD4+ T cells from PBMCs. Receptors were obtained from a human donor in good health.

This clonotype was seen only once. The genes are TRBV9 and TRBJ1-6, with TRBD1 as a possible D gene (6 bases). In germline, CDR1 is SGDLS, CDR2 YYNGEE. This CDR3 is built from 14 residues. V shed 4 bases and J shed 5 bases, with 10 bases lying between them. Here the CDR3 DNA reads TGTGCCAGCAGCTCAACAGGGAATAATTCACCCCTCCACTTT. Translation gives CASSSTGNNSPLHF.

The chain uses TRBV28 and TRBJ2-1, with D possibly called TRBD1 or TRBD2 (5 bases each). There are 15 residues in the CDR3. V lost 5 bases, J lost 7 bases, and 18 bases lay in between. Germline V gene sequence: CDR1 MDHEN, CDR2 SYDVKM. The CDR3 loop is CASSPPGQLINEQFF. CDR3 bases: TGTGCCAGCAGTCCCCCGGGGCAGCTGATAAATGAGCAGTTCTTC.

The chain recombines TRBV30 with TRBJ2-5; a weak D match, TRBD1 (6 bases). Trimming removed 7 bases at V and 7 bases at J, with 22 bases between. This CDR3 is built from 14 residues. In germline, CDR1 is GTSNPN, CDR2 SVGIG (reference sequence). CDR3 protein: CAYDPGSRGGTQYF. In DNA form, the CDR3 reads TGTGCCTACGATCCGGGATCTCGAGGGGGGACCCAGTACTTC.

The rearrangement joins TRBV29-1 to TRBJ2-3; tentative D call: TRBD2 (5 bases). Trimming pared 7 bases from V and 9 bases from J, leaving 11 bases between. This CDR3 is built from 10 residues. The germline V gene has CDR1 SQVTM and CDR2 ANQGSEA. This chain's CDR3 is CSDREGTQYF. Here the CDR3 DNA reads TGCAGCGACCGGGAAGGCACGCAGTATTTT.

The chain is built from TRBV6-5 and TRBJ1-5; TRBD1 might be the D (6 bases). The V gene's germline CDR1 is MNHEY and CDR2 SVGAGI. The CDR3 is 14 amino acids. Trimming took off 1 base at V and 7 bases at J, with 11 bases between the two ends. The CDR3 loop is CASSYYPQGQPQHF. The DNA of the CDR3 is TGTGCCAGCAGTTACTACCCACAGGGACAGCCCCAGCATTTT.

V gene TRBV30 combines with J gene TRBJ1-5; tentatively, D is TRBD1 (6 bases). Germline lookup yields CDR1 GTSNPN and CDR2 SVGIG (reference sequence). The CDR3 is 12 residues long. The V end was cut by 7 bases, the J end by 3 bases, with 10 bases between. The CDR3 reads CAYGQYNQPQHF. CDR3 nucleotide sequence: TGTGCCTACGGACAGTACAATCAGCCCCAGCATTTT.

This chain connects TRBV6-2 or TRBV6-3 to TRBJ2-2; D not certain. There are 14 residues in the CDR3. Trimming stripped 1 base from V and 8 bases from J, with 11 bases between. Germline V lookup: CDR1 MNHEY, CDR2 SVGEGT. In DNA form, the CDR3 reads TGTGCCAGCAGTTACTATCGCCCGGAGGGGGAGCTGTTTTTT. This encodes CASSYYRPEGELFF.

The gene calls are TRBV7-3 and TRBJ2-3; D not resolved. V was cut by 9 bases and J by 4 bases, with 14 bases left in between. Germline V gene data show CDR1 as SGHTA and CDR2 as FQGTGA. CDR3 length equals 13 residues. The CDR3 region is CASNRGNSDTQYF. CDR3 sequence (DNA): TGTGCCAGTAACCGAGGAAACTCAGATACGCAGTATTTT.

This rearrangement joins TRBV9 to TRBJ2-7; 8 nucleotides line up with TRBD1. Germline CDR1 is SGDLS and CDR2 is YYNGEE. Trimming at V came to 3 bases and at J to 7 bases, leaving 15 bases not matched to a gene. The CDR3 loop spans 16 amino acids. The CDR3 nucleotides read TGTGCCAGCAGCGCAGACCGGACAGGGTGGATGGGAGAGCAGTACTTC. It encodes CASSADRTGWMGEQYF.

The chain links TRBV14 to TRBJ2-1; 15 nucleotides line up with TRBD2. CDR1 SGHDN and CDR2 FVKESK come from the germline V gene. The CDR3 spans 19 residues. With 4 bases clipped from V and 3 bases from J, the junction kept 10 bases outside the gene matches. The CDR3 DNA reads TGTGCCAGCAGCCGCGGGACTAGCGGGGGGACTACGCTCTACAATGAGCAGTTCTTC. It yields the protein CASSRGTSGGTTLYNEQFF.

The chain joins TRBV6-2 or TRBV6-3 to TRBJ1-1; the match to TRBD1 covers 9 bases. Looked up from germline, CDR1 is MNHEY and CDR2 is SVGEGT. V lost 2 bases and J lost 4; bases outside the gene matches: 8. There are 16 residues in the CDR3. The CDR3 bases are TGTGCCAGCAGTTACCCCCTGGGACAGGGCGGCACTGAAGCTTTCTTT. This encodes CASSYPLGQGGTEAFF.

V gene TRBV7-2 combines with J gene TRBJ2-2; D uncertain. The V end was cut by 5 bases, the J end by 3 bases, with 10 bases between. CDR3 length: 14 amino acids. Germline V CDR1 and CDR2: SGHTA, FQGNSA. CDR3 DNA sequence: TGTGCCAGCAGCGCCCAACCTTACACCGGGGAGCTGTTTTTT. The encoded protein is CASSAQPYTGELFF.

The V call is TRBV4-3, the J call TRBJ2-3; 9 positions match TRBD1. The CDR3 covers 16 residues. Germline values: CDR1 LGHNA, CDR2 YSLEER. V shed 1 base, J shed 5 bases, and the junction held 7 bases outside the gene matches. CDR3 in DNA: TGCGCCAGCAGCCAAGGTATCGGGACAGGGAGAGATACGCAGTATTTT. It encodes CASSQGIGTGRDTQYF.

The chain carries TRBV29-1 and TRBJ2-3; D remains ambiguous. The CDR3 length is 13 residues. V was shortened by 6 bases and J by 5 bases, with 15 bases between the two germline ends. Germline V lookup: CDR1 SQVTM, CDR2 ANQGSEA. The DNA of the CDR3 is TGCAGCGTCGCTAGGGTGAGAGGAGATACGCAGTATTTT. Translation gives CSVARVRGDTQYF.

The chain recombines TRBV20-1 with TRBJ2-1, with 10 bases matching TRBD2. This CDR3 is built from 16 residues. The germline V gene has CDR1 DFQATT and CDR2 SNEGSKA (reference sequence). The V and J ends lost 4 bases and 4 bases, in that order; junction bases with no gene match: 10. The CDR3 here is CSAIQRGGKLYNEQFF. CDR3 DNA sequence: TGCAGTGCTATCCAGCGGGGGGGCAAACTGTACAATGAGCAGTTCTTC.

The chain is built from TRBV30 and TRBJ1-2, with a tentative D call TRBD1 (5 bases). Germline-derived CDR1 and CDR2 are GTSNPN and SVGIG (reference sequence). Trimming removed 4 bases at V and 4 bases at J, with 16 bases between. CDR3 length equals 14 residues. The CDR3 loop reads CAWTPPDDSYGYTF. The CDR3 DNA sequence: TGTGCCTGGACTCCCCCTGACGACAGCTATGGCTACACCTTC.

This chain uses TRBV6-2 or TRBV6-3 with TRBJ2-4; D possibly corresponds to TRBD2 (6 bases). The germline gives CDR1 MNHEY, CDR2 SVGEGT. CDR3 length: 13 amino acids. V shed 6 bases and J shed 9 bases, with 15 bases lying between them. The chain's CDR3 is CASSRGEKSIQYF. The DNA for the CDR3 is TGTGCCAGCAGCCGCGGGGAAAAGAGCATTCAGTACTTC.

V and J are TRBV9 and TRBJ2-1; D not resolved. Trimming took off 0 bases at V and 8 bases at J, with 9 bases between the two ends. Germline values: CDR1 SGDLS, CDR2 YYNGEE. The CDR3 contains 13 residues. Here the CDR3 reads CASSVATWDEQFF. CDR3 DNA: TGTGCCAGCAGCGTAGCTACGTGGGATGAGCAGTTCTTC.

This chain uses TRBV7-9 with TRBJ2-3, with TRBD2 as a possible D gene (5 bases). V dropped 3 bases and J dropped 4 bases, with 8 bases sitting between them. CDR1 is SEHNR, CDR2 FQNEAQ, per germline (reference sequence). The CDR3 covers 13 residues. DNA of the CDR3: TGTGCCAGCAGCTTTTCTAGCCCAGATACGCAGTATTTT. This encodes CASSFSSPDTQYF.

This clonotype was recorded once. The chain has TRBV6-1 and TRBJ2-7; TRBD1 agrees at 9 bases. Germline lookup yields CDR1 MNHNS and CDR2 SASEGT. V gave up 7 bases and J gave up 0 bases; unmatched junction bases: 7. The CDR3 is 15 residues long. The CDR3 bases are TGTGCCAGCACCTTGGAGGGACAGGGCTCCTACGAGCAGTACTTC. Protein product: CASTLEGQGSYEQYF.

This chain uses TRBV7-9 with TRBJ1-5, with 8 nucleotides matching TRBD1. The germline CDR1 and CDR2 sequences are SEHNR and FQNEAQ (reference sequence). The CDR3 length is 14 residues. J was trimmed by 5 bases and V by 6 bases; bases with no gene match: 6. For the CDR3, the DNA is TGTGCCAGCAGTCGGGAGACAGGGGATCAGCCCCAGCATTTT. Protein: CASSRETGDQPQHF.

This clonotype occurred once. The chain recombines TRBV6-4 with TRBJ2-3; possibly TRBD2 for D (5 bases). Germline V gene lookup returns CDR1 MRHNA and CDR2 SNTAGT. Trimming shortened V by 2 bases and J by 1 base, and 10 bases separated the two germline ends. This CDR3 contains 15 residues. The CDR3, as DNA: TGTGCCAGCAGTGACCTGATCGGGGGCACAGATACGCAGTATTTT. Its translation is CASSDLIGGTDTQYF.